These 7 T cell receptor beta chains came from one sample sequenced in a study of shared clonotypes between healthy human individuals (dated by TCRdb to 2019 to 2021). Libraries were constructed by the immunoSEQ multiplex PCR assay. The immuneACCESS repertoire file appears here via TCRdb, limited to in-frame rearrangements. These files lack a portion of the clones; in checked studies, under half of the deficit traces to unresolved V genes, and the cause of the others is not known. The sample table shows more than 2,000,000 clones, and about 92% are seen once. The ten largest make up about 0.39% of the sample. The sample was naive CD4+ T cells from PBMCs. The cell subset or site label, read with the paper, signifies: CD45RA+ positively selected. The receptor set was obtained from a young man in good health. Some clones in this sample may be carry-over from other donors' samples.

V gene TRBV30 combines with J gene TRBJ2-3; 14 bases agree with TRBD2. This CDR3 is 15 amino acids long. The germline gives CDR1 GTSNPN, CDR2 SVGIG (reference sequence). After removal of 1 base from V and 6 bases from J, the junction contained 3 bases not matched to a gene. CDR3 bases: TGTGCCTGGAGTGGGACTAGCGGGAGGTTGGATACGCAGTATTTT. Amino acid sequence: CAWSGTSGRLDTQYF.

The chain carries TRBV11-2 and TRBJ2-3; D ambiguous. Trimming pared 1 base from V and 0 bases from J, leaving 8 bases between. Per germline, CDR1 SGHAT and CDR2 FQNNGV. The CDR3 has 15 amino acids. The CDR3 bases are TGTGCCAGCAGCTTAGGGCAGATTAGCACAGATACGCAGTATTTT. It is translated as CASSLGQISTDTQYF.

This clone appeared a single time. V gene TRBV5-1 combines with J gene TRBJ2-7; TRBD2 matches 10 bases. Per the germline V gene, CDR1 is SGHRS and CDR2 is YFSETQ. The CDR3 is made up of 15 amino acids. V lost 4 bases and J lost 5; bases outside the gene matches: 9. CDR3 residues: CASSLLAGDIDEQYF. The CDR3 DNA sequence: TGCGCCAGCAGCCTCCTAGCGGGAGATATCGACGAGCAGTACTTC.

The chain is built from TRBV27 and TRBJ2-7; 8 nucleotides align to TRBD2. The CDR3 has 16 residues. Germline loops: CDR1 MNHEY, CDR2 SMNVEV (reference sequence). V was clipped by 4 bases and J by 3 bases; unmatched bases: 11. The CDR3 coding sequence is TGTGCCAGCAGTTCTCGGGGTAGCGGGACCTACTACGAGCAGTACTTC. Its translation: CASSSRGSGTYYEQYF.

The J gene is TRBJ2-7, the V gene TRBV28, with 7 bases that match TRBD2. Trimming took 8 bases from V and 4 from J; bases not matched to a gene: 11. This CDR3 is 14 amino acids long. Germline CDR1 MDHEN, CDR2 SYDVKM. The CDR3 coding sequence is TGTGCCAGCCATTCGGGGAGGGCCCAATACGAGCAGTACTTC. Encoded protein: CASHSGRAQYEQYF.

This chain links TRBV19 with TRBJ2-5; 11 bases are a match to TRBD1. Unmatched junction bases numbered 12, after V lost 7 bases and J lost 5 bases. This CDR3 spans 16 amino acids. CDR1 and CDR2 (germline): LNHDA, SQIVND (reference sequence). In DNA, the CDR3 is TGTGCCAGTACGACCCGGACCGGGACAGGGGGGGAGACCCAGTACTTC. Translation gives CASTTRTGTGGETQYF.

The chain has TRBV6-4 and TRBJ2-1, with TRBD2 matching 8 bases. The CDR3 length is 15 residues. The germline CDR1 and CDR2 sequences are MRHNA and SNTAGT. Trimming at V came to 6 bases and at J to 9 bases, leaving 13 bases not matched to a gene. CDR3 amino acids: CASSPEGTSNSEQFF. In nucleotides, the CDR3 is TGTGCCAGCAGCCCGGAAGGGACTAGTAACTCTGAGCAGTTCTTC.